This entry is about one T cell receptor beta chain. In its sample, this clonotype was seen many times. Its binding antigen is unknown. No base quality values were provided; no much bigger clone lies one nucleotide off. The data were taken from a study of early T cells in non-severe SARS-CoV-2 infection (dated by TCRdb to the early 2020s). About the study as a whole: Because TCR sequencing relied on bulk RNA taken from unsorted whole blood, pairing of alpha and beta chains was not possible.

On the study overall, not on this receptor specifically: VDJdb matching was skewed toward anti-spike CD8 responses and likely underestimated virus-specific expansions, missing private and CD4 specificities.

Receptor amplification or capture employed 5' RACE. Sequenced on a NextSeq 500. Unique molecular identifiers were attached to individual cDNA molecules in the TCR library protocol so that sequencing error and PCR bias could be corrected. TCR alpha and beta chains were both sequenced, and the abundances of alpha and beta sequences in each sample were closely correlated with each other. Processing in the source paper ran as follows. Decombinator V4 was used to annotate the V gene, J gene and CDR3 of the TCR sequences. Expanded TCRs were defined as changing significantly between any two time points under a Poisson model with p below 0.0001. TCR abundances were normalised to the total number of TCRs sequenced per sample and expressed as counts per million. TRAV1-2 paired with TRAJ12, TRAJ20 or TRAJ33 defined MAIT TCRs, while TRAV10 paired with TRAJ18 defined iNKT TCRs. VDJdb, accessed 1 November 2021, was searched for CMV, EBV and SARS-CoV-2 annotated TCRs, excluding TCRs annotated for multiple antigens. TCRdb's own reprocessing of the public reads used fastp at Q25 and MiXCR and kept productive beta chains. Entries are consolidated by CDR3 protein sequence, retaining the most common genes and DNA. What appears here as the V and J calls and clone size reflects TCRdb's work, not the paper's. The sample profile shows roughly 53,000 distinct CDR3 sequences; roughly a tenth of them were found once. Of the sample, under 5% falls within the top ten clones.

A case-control design nested within a healthcare worker cohort in London, UK, was used, with weekly nasopharyngeal swab PCR tests and blood sampling performed. Between 23 and 31 March 2020, the week of the UK lockdown, healthcare workers were enrolled and then followed up weekly for as long as 16 weeks. According to the germline V gene, CDR1 reads SQVTM and CDR2 reads ANQGSEA. Measured from the cysteine to the phenylalanine, the CDR3 is 15 residues long. Only CDR3 DNA remains: 45 bases, in frame from the first base. Here V drops 1 base and J drops 6 bases, and the junction holds 5 bases not matched to any gene.

This receptor was obtained from an adult who was a healthcare worker with PCR-confirmed SARS-CoV-2 infection or an uninfected control (not recorded which). What was sequenced was whole blood. The sequence links TRBV29-1 to TRBJ1-4; TRBD1 fits 10 bases in the junction. For the CDR3, the sequence is CSVEALGQGYEKLFF. The nucleotide sequence reads TGCAGCGTTGAAGCGTTGGGACAGGGGTATGAAAAACTGTTTTTT.